The 15 T cell receptor beta chains reported below all come from one sample, sequenced in a study of T cell changes during pregnancy in multiple sclerosis. The method was immunoSEQ multiplex PCR; TCRdb's version includes in-frame clones alone and lacks a portion of them. The profile shows around 100,000 clones, roughly 92% of them singletons. Sequences were derived from peripheral blood, sampled after pregnancy. These receptors all come from a female donor with multiple sclerosis, enrolled in a pregnancy study.

This chain connects TRBV19 to TRBJ1-5; TRBD1 matches 8 bases. The CDR3 spans 13 residues. Germline trimming cut 3 bases from V and 6 bases from J; bases unmatched to any gene: 1. Germline CDR1 is LNHDA and CDR2 is SQIVND (reference sequence). CDR3 amino acids: CASSIGQGQPQHF. The DNA for the CDR3 is TGTGCCAGTAGTATCGGACAGGGTCAGCCCCAGCATTTT. The complete variable domain, with remaining parts taken from reference TRBV19 and TRBJ1-5, reads DGGITQSPKYLFRKEGQNVTLSCEQNLNHDAMYWYRQDPGQGLRLIYYSQIVNDFQKGDIAEGYSVSREKKESFPLTVTSAQKNPTAFYLCASSIGQGQPQHFGDGTRLSIL.

The chain uses TRBV7-9 and TRBJ1-2; the D is unclear. The CDR3 totals 16 residues. Trimming left V 0 bases short and J 5 bases short, with 16 bases between. Germline CDR1 and CDR2: SEHNR and FQNEAQ (reference sequence). The CDR3 sequence is CASSLASGQAGYGYTF. The DNA for the CDR3 is TGTGCCAGCAGCTTAGCGTCTGGGCAGGCAGGATATGGCTACACCTTC.

The V call is TRBV18, the J call TRBJ1-1; a possible D gene is TRBD1 (5 bases). V lost 6 bases and J lost 3, with 11 bases in between. Germline assignment: CDR1 KGHSH and CDR2 LQKENI. CDR3 length equals 13 residues. Here the CDR3 reads CASSLGVDTEAFF. CDR3 coding DNA: TGTGCCAGCTCTTTAGGGGTGGACACTGAAGCTTTCTTT.

V usage is TRBV5-5 and J usage is TRBJ1-2, with TRBD1 matching 10 bases. Germline trimming cut 0 bases from V and 6 bases from J; bases unmatched to any gene: 5. CDR3 length: 15 amino acids. In germline, CDR1 is SGHKS, CDR2 YYEKEE (reference sequence). DNA of the CDR3: TGTGCCAGCAGCTTGGTAGACAGGGGGCAGGATGGCTACACCTTC. Amino acids: CASSLVDRGQDGYTF.

The V and J genes are TRBV5-4 and TRBJ2-6; no clear D. The germline V gene has CDR1 SGHNT and CDR2 YYREEE (reference sequence). The ends were cut back, 2 bases at V and 0 bases at J, with 12 bases in the middle. The CDR3 loop spans 17 amino acids. Here the CDR3 DNA reads TGTGCCAGCAGCTTTTTAGGCGGTATCTCTGGGGCCAACGTCCTGACTTTC. Translating it yields CASSFLGGISGANVLTF.

The chain couples TRBV5-1 to TRBJ2-7; 9 nucleotides match TRBD2. The CDR3 spans 18 residues. Per the germline V gene, CDR1 is SGHRS and CDR2 is YFSETQ. Germline trimming cut 0 bases from V and 0 bases from J; bases unmatched to any gene: 10. The CDR3 region has the DNA TGCGCCAGCAGCTTGGTGGGGGGCTTTAGCGGGAGCTCCTACGAGCAGTACTTC. This gives the protein CASSLVGGFSGSSYEQYF. The full variable domain, rest sourced from reference TRBV5-1 and TRBJ2-7, is KAGVTQTPRYLIKTRGQQVTLSCSPISGHRSVSWYQQTPGQGLQFLFEYFSETQRNKGNFPGRFSGRQFSNSRSEMNVSTLELGDSALYLCASSLVGGFSGSSYEQYFGPGTRLTVT.

The chain's CDR3 is CASSLAPYEQYF. The CDR3 DNA is TGTGCCAGCAGCTTAGCTCCCTACGAGCAGTACTTC. This sequence joins TRBV11-2 and TRBJ2-7; no clear D. Germline loops: CDR1 SGHAT, CDR2 FQNNGV. CDR3 length: 12 residues. V was clipped by 1 base and J by 2 bases, with 3 bases between them.

This sequence joins TRBV18 and TRBJ2-7; 8 bases map to TRBD2. Unmatched junction bases numbered 7, after V lost 3 bases and J lost 0 bases. The CDR3 is made up of 16 amino acids. Germline CDR1 is KGHSH and CDR2 is LQKENI. Written as DNA, the CDR3 is TGTGCCAGCTCACCCCCGGGACTAGGGCACTCCTACGAGCAGTACTTC. This translates into CASSPPGLGHSYEQYF.

The gene calls are TRBV18 and TRBJ2-2; the match to TRBD2 covers 10 bases. The CDR3 runs to 17 residues. V gave up 0 bases and J gave up 1 base; unmatched junction bases: 2. Per the germline V gene, CDR1 is KGHSH and CDR2 is LQKENI. The CDR3 loop is CASSPPRLAGNTGELFF. The CDR3 DNA reads TGTGCCAGCTCACCACCGAGACTAGCGGGGAACACCGGGGAGCTGTTTTTT.

This sequence joins TRBV18 and TRBJ2-1; 8 bases align to TRBD1. Germline V lookup: CDR1 KGHSH, CDR2 LQKENI. This CDR3 is built from 17 residues. Unmatched junction bases numbered 11, after V lost 2 bases and J lost 5 bases. The CDR3 nucleotides read TGTGCCAGCTCACCATTTACGGGCAGGGGGCACGACAATGAGCAGTTCTTC. The encoded protein is CASSPFTGRGHDNEQFF.

The chain couples TRBV6-5 to TRBJ1-2, with unresolved D. V shed 6 bases and J shed 1 base, with 12 bases lying between them. CDR3 size: 14 residues. Germline assignment: CDR1 MNHEY and CDR2 SVGAGI. The CDR3: CASSPGISNYGYTF. The CDR3 bases are TGTGCCAGCAGCCCCGGGATTAGTAACTATGGCTACACCTTC.

V usage is TRBV19 and J usage is TRBJ2-7; the D gene is possibly TRBD1 (6 bases). Trimming shortened V by 3 bases and J by 3 bases, and 15 bases separated the two germline ends. This CDR3 contains 15 residues. Germline CDR1 reads LNHDA; CDR2 reads SQIVND (reference sequence). The CDR3 region is CASSISEGRGYEQYF. The CDR3 DNA reads as TGTGCCAGTAGTATTTCAGAGGGCAGGGGCTACGAGCAGTACTTC. Variable domain in full (rest from reference TRBV19 and TRBJ2-7): DGGITQSPKYLFRKEGQNVTLSCEQNLNHDAMYWYRQDPGQGLRLIYYSQIVNDFQKGDIAEGYSVSREKKESFPLTVTSAQKNPTAFYLCASSISEGRGYEQYFGPGTRLTVT.

The CDR3 loop is CASSPSGSRGNTIYF. DNA of the CDR3: TGTGCCAGCAGCCCTTCGGGGTCGCGGGGAAACACCATATATTTT. The chain combines TRBV28 with TRBJ1-3; D ambiguous. The germline CDR1 and CDR2 sequences are MDHEN and SYDVKM. The germline V and J ends were trimmed by 6 bases and 4 bases, with 16 bases remaining between them. This CDR3 comprises 15 residues.

The V call is TRBV18, the J call TRBJ2-1; a weak D match, TRBD1 (5 bases). Germline CDR1 KGHSH, CDR2 LQKENI. Deletions cut 1 base from V and 10 bases from J, with 20 bases between. This CDR3 has 16 amino acids. The CDR3 sequence: CASSPQRTSFLNEQFF. The CDR3 DNA follows: TGTGCCAGCTCACCACAAAGGACATCGTTCTTGAACGAGCAGTTCTTC.

CDR3 residues: CASSPTSMSTDTQYF. The CDR3 coding sequence is TGCGCCAGCAGCCCAACTAGCATGAGCACAGATACGCAGTATTTT. J is TRBJ2-3 and V is TRBV5-1; weak D call: TRBD2 (6 bases). Per the germline V gene, CDR1 is SGHRS and CDR2 is YFSETQ. The CDR3 has 15 residues. The ends were cut back, 4 bases at V and 0 bases at J, with 12 bases in the middle.